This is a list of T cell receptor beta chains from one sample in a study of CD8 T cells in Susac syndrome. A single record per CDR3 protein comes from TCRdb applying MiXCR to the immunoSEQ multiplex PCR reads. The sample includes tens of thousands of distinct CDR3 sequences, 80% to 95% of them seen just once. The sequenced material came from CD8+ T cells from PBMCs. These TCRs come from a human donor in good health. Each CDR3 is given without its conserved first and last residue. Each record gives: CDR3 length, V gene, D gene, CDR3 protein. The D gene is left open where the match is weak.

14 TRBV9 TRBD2 ASSPRRGGPHNEQF
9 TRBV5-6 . ASSLSLEQY
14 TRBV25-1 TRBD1 ASSAGQGAFSQPQH
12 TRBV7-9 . ASSLGGYYYEQY
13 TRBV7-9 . ASSSPVVVSNEQF
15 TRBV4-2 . ASSPLGEDSSDTEAF
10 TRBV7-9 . ASSFDTGELF
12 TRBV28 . ASRPGDDQETQY
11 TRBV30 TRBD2 ALGGEGTGELF
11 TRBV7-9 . ASRLLLQETQY
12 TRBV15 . ATSKGVANYGYT
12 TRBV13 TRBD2 ASSLTGGVETQY
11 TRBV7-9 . ASTRGFQETQY
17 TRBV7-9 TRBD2 ASSPGRSGTSGRASEQY
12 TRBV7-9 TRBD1 ASSLQGASNIQY
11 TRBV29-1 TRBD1 SVSDRASYEQY
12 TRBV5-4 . ASSLEGAPNEQF
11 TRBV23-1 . ASRQAPGGELF
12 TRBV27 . ASSLRFGGAEAF
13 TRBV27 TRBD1 ASSRSGTGKIEAF
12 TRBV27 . ASSYATENTEAF
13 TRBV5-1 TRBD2 ASSPTSGRSAEQF
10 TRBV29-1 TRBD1 SVGTGGQPQH
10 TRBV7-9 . ASRALDNEQF
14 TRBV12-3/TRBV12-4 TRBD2 ASSFGLAENTDTQY
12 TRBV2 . ASSTGRLYNEQF
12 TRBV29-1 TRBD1 SVDGQGIYNEQF
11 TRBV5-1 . ASSSTGPYEQY
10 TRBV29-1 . SVEDGPETQY
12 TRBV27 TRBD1 ASSPGQGLLEQY
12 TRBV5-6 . ASSLSTRTHGYT
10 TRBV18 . ASSPANNEQF
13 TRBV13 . ASSLNSYSGNTIY
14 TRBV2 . ASRGATSTGANVLT
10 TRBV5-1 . ASSESGGEQY
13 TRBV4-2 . ASSSYRDPTYEQY
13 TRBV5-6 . ASSLETGRHYEQY